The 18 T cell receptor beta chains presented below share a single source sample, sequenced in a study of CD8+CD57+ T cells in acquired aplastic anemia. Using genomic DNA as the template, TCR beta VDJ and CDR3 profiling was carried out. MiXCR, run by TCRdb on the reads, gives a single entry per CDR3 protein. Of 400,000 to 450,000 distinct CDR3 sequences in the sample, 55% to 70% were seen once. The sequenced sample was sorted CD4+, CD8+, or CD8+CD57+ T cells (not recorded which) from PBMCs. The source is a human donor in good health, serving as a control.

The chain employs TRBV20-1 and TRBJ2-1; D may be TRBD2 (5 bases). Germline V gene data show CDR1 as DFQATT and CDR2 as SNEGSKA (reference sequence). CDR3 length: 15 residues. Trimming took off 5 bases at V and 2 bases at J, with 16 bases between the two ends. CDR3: CSAPSISGTYNEQFF. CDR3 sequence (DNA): TGCAGTGCTCCCTCAATCAGCGGTACCTACAATGAGCAGTTCTTC.

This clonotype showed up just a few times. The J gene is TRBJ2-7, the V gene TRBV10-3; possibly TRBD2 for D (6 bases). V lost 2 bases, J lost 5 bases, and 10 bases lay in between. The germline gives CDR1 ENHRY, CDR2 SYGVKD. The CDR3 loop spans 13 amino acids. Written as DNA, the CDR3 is TGTGCCATCAGTGAGAGGTGGGGGGACGAGCAGTACTTC. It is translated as CAISERWGDEQYF.

The chain's CDR3 is CASSFKVTGNTEVFF. The CDR3 bases are TGTGCCAGCAGCTTCAAAGTGACAGGGAACACTGAAGTGTTTTTT. The chain recombines TRBV7-2 with TRBJ1-4, with 7 bases lining up with TRBD1. The V gene's germline CDR1 is SGHTA and CDR2 FQGNSA. V was pared by 3 bases and J by 15 bases, with 16 bases of the junction left unmatched. This CDR3 has 15 amino acids.

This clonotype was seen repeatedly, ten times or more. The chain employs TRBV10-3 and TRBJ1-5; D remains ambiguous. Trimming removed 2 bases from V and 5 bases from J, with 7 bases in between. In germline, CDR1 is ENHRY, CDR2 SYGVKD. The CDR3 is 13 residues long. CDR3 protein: CAISEGFDQPQHF. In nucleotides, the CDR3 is TGTGCCATCAGTGAGGGGTTTGATCAGCCCCAGCATTTT.

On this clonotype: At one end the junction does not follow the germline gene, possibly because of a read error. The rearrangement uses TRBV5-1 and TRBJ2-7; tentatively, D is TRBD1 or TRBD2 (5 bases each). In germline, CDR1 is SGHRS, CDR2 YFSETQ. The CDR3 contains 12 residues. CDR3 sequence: CASSYAGTGPYF. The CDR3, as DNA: TGTGCCAGCAGCTACGCCGGGACGGGGCCGTACTTC.

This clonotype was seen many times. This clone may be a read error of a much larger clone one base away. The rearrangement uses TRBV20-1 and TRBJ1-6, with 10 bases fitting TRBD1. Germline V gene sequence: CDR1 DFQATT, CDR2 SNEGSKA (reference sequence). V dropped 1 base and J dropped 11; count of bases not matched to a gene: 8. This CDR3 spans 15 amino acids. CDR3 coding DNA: TGCAGTGCTAGAGGTTCGGGACAGGGGAAACCACCCCTCCACTTT. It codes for CSARGSGQGKPPLHF.

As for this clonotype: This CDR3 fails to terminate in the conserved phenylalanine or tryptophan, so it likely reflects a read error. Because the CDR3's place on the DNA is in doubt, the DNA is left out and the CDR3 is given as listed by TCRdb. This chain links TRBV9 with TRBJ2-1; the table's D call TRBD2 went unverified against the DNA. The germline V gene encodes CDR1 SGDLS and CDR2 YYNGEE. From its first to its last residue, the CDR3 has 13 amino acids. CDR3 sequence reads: CASSVVSGGSHYI.

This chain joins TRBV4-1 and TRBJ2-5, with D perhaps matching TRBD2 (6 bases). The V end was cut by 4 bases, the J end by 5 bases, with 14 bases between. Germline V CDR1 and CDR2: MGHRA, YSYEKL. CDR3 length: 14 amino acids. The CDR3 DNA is TGCGCCAGCAGCCGGGGGGAAAGGAGGGAGACCCAGTACTTC. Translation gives CASSRGERRETQYF.

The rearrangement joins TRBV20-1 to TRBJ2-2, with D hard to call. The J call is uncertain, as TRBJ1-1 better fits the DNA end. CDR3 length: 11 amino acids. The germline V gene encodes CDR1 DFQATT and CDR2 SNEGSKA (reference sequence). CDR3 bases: TGCAGTGCCACCGGTAGGCATGGAGCTTTCTTT. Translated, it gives CSATGRHGAFF.

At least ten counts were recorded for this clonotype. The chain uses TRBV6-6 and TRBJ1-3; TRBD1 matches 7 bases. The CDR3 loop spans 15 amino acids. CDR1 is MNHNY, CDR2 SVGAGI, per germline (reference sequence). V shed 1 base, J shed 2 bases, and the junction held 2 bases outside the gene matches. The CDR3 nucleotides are TGTGCCAGCAGTTACTGGGACAGCGCTGGAAACACCATATATTTT. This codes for CASSYWDSAGNTIYF.

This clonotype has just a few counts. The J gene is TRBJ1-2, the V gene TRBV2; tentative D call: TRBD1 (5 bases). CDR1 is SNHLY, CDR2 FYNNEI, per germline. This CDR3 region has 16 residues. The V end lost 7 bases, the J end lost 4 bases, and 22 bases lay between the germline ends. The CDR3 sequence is CASTKGEVGLPYGYTF. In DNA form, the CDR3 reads TGTGCCAGCACCAAAGGGGAGGTCGGATTGCCCTATGGCTACACCTTC.

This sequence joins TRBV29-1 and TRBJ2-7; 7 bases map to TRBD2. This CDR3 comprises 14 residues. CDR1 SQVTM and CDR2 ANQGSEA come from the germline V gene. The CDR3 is CSASPGGTLVAEYF. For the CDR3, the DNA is TGCAGTGCTTCCCCGGGGGGTACTCTCGTCGCGGAGTACTTC.

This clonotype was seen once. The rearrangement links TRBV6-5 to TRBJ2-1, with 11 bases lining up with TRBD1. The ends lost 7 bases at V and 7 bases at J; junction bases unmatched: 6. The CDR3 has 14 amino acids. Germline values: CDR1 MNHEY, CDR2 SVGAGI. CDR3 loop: CASTIGTGGNEQFF. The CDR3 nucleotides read TGTGCCAGCACCATCGGGACAGGGGGGAATGAGCAGTTCTTC.

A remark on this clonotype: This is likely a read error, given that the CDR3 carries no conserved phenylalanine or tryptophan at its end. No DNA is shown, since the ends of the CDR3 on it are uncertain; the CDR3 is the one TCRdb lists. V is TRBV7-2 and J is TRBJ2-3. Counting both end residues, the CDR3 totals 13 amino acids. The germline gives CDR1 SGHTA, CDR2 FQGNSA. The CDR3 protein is CASSYASTEPYYG.

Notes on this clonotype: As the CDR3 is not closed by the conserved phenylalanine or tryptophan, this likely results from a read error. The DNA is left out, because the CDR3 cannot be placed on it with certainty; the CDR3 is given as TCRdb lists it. The CDR3 loop reads CASSEAGKTEAFYEQ. The chain uses TRBV2 and TRBJ2-5. Germline assignment: CDR1 SNHLY and CDR2 FYNNEI. A total of 15 residues make up the CDR3, ends included.

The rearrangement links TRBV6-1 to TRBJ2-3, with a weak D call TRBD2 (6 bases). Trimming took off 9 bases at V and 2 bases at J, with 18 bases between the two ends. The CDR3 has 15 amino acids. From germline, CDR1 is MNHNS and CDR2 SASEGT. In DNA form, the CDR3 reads TGTGCCAGTCGTGAGCGGGTCGTGGACACAGATACGCAGTATTTT. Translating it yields CASRERVVDTDTQYF.

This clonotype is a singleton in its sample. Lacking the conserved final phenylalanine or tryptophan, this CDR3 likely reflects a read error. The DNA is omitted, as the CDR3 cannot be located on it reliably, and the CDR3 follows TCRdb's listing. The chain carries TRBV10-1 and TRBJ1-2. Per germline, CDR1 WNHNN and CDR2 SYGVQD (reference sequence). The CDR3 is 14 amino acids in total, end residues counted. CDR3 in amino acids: CASGEGNGYPGSTL.

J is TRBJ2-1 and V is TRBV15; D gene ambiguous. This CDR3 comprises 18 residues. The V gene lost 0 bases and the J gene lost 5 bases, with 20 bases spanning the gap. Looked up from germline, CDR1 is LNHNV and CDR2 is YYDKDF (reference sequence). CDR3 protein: CATSREAPLVKVNNEQFF. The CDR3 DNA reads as TGTGCCACCAGCAGAGAGGCCCCTCTAGTTAAGGTCAACAATGAGCAGTTCTTC.